One and the same sample provided the 7 T cell receptor beta chains below, sequenced in a study of early T cells in non-severe SARS-CoV-2 infection. TCRdb called the 5' RACE reads again in MiXCR, with one record for every CDR3 protein. Here the sample spans about 50,000 distinct CDR3 sequences, roughly 8.2% being singletons. The sample taken for sequencing was whole blood. These receptors were taken from an adult who was a healthcare worker with PCR-confirmed SARS-CoV-2 infection or an uninfected control (not recorded which).

This clonotype was counted ten times or more. The chain links TRBV12-3 or TRBV12-4 to TRBJ2-2; D may be TRBD2 (5 bases). V shed 3 bases and J shed 1 base, with 12 bases lying between them. The CDR3 runs to 16 residues. CDR3 nucleotide sequence: TGTGCCAGCAGTTTCGTCGGGAAATTGAACACCGGGGAGCTGTTTTTT. It is translated as CASSFVGKLNTGELFF.

In its sample, this clonotype was seen a few times. The chain employs TRBV11-2 and TRBJ1-4; 9 bases match TRBD1. Germline loops: CDR1 SGHAT, CDR2 FQNNGV. Trimming cost V 6 bases and J 8 bases; bases outside gene matches: 7. The CDR3 covers 14 residues. This CDR3 reads CASRRPGQGEKLFF. The CDR3 bases are TGTGCCAGCAGACGACCGGGACAGGGAGAAAAACTGTTTTTT.

This clonotype was recorded a few times. This chain links TRBV4-2 with TRBJ1-4; D is unclear. V shed 4 bases and J shed 4 bases, with 10 bases lying between them. The CDR3 is 14 residues long. CDR1 is LGHNA and CDR2 is YNFKEQ in the germline V gene. This CDR3 is CASSRTVDNEKLFF. DNA for the CDR3: TGTGCCAGCAGCCGGACGGTGGATAATGAAAAACTGTTTTTT.

This clonotype occurred many times. The chain has TRBV5-5 and TRBJ1-5; D uncertain. Germline V lookup: CDR1 SGHKS, CDR2 YYEKEE (reference sequence). The CDR3 totals 13 residues. V lost 0 bases and J lost 9, with 10 bases in between. The CDR3 sequence: CASSLDEERPQHF. For the CDR3, the DNA is TGTGCCAGCAGCTTGGATGAAGAGCGGCCCCAGCATTTT.

This clonotype occurred many times. The rearrangement joins TRBV20-1 to TRBJ1-1; D might be TRBD1 (6 bases). Germline V lookup: CDR1 DFQATT, CDR2 SNEGSKA (reference sequence). The CDR3 length is 13 residues. Between the trimmed V and J ends, which lost 2 bases and 0 bases, there was a span of 7 bases. CDR3 sequence reads: CSARRGMNTEAFF. The CDR3, as DNA: TGCAGTGCTAGAAGGGGGATGAACACTGAAGCTTTCTTT.

Concerning this clonotype: A much larger clone sits a single nucleotide away, making a read error possible. The V call is TRBV20-1, the J call TRBJ1-1; no reliable D call. This CDR3 is built from 13 residues. Germline V gene data show CDR1 as DFQATT and CDR2 as SNEGSKA (reference sequence). The CDR3 here is CSARTHLDTEASF. The CDR3 DNA reads TGCAGTGCACGGACCCATTTAGACACTGAAGCTTCCTTT.

This clonotype was counted between two and nine times. An end of the junction does not agree with germline; a read error may underlie this. V is TRBV28 and J is TRBJ2-3; D may match TRBD1 or TRBD2 (5 bases each). The germline gives CDR1 MDHEN, CDR2 SYDVKM. The CDR3 length is 12 residues. The CDR3 region is CASSTRGDQKGF. The CDR3 DNA reads TGTGCCAGCAGTACGCGAGGGGATCAAAAGGGCTTT. Full variable domain (rest looked up from reference TRBV28 and TRBJ2-3): DVKVTQSSRYLVKRTGEKVFLECVQDMDHENMFWYRQDPGLGLRLIYFSYDVKMKEKGDIPEGYSVSREKKERFSLILESASTNQTSMYLCASSTRGDQKGFGPGTRLTVL.